In this sample, the clone carrying this TCR beta chain turned up many times. The antigen is not known. This sample stems from a study of CD8+CD57+ T cells in acquired aplastic anemia. About the study: The average for DNA from sorted CD4+ and CD8+ cells was roughly 3 ug. Study-level results: It was found that more than 25 CD8+ CDR3 sequences were shared between patients and controls.

Researchers used genomic DNA as the template to profile TCR beta VDJ and CDR3. TCRdb ran MiXCR on the reads and lists one entry per CDR3 protein. The table records approximately 200,000 distinct CDR3 sequences, around 50% of them present only once. In germline, CDR1 is LGHNA, CDR2 YSLEER. Trimming removed 4 bases at V and 9 bases at J, with 16 bases between. The CDR3 sequence is 14 residues long. This clonotype was obtained from a human donor in good health, serving as a control. The genes are TRBV4-3 and TRBJ2-1; D is possibly TRBD2 (5 bases). Sequencing was performed on sorted CD4+, CD8+, or CD8+CD57+ T cells (not recorded which) from PBMCs. The CDR3 spells CASSPVIGVGEQFF. Here the CDR3 DNA reads TGCGCCAGCAGCCCGGTGATCGGGGTTGGTGAGCAGTTCTTC.